This TCR beta chain is drawn from a study of beta chain features in type 1 diabetes. Across the study: The number of sorted cells examined across all samples was around 99 million.

A remark on this clone: No antigen is known for it.

Study-wide results and limits: The study found moderately but significantly shorter TCRB CDR3s in all four CD4+ subsets of Type 1 diabetes patients. Shorter templates might be favored by PCR, equally in patients and controls.

TCRB transcripts that were expressed got sequenced, as all of the isolated RNA had been reverse transcribed. Read counts averaged about 3.57 million for samples of naive, central memory and regulatory T cells. TCRdb's copy holds only in-frame clones and misses some; the assay was immunoSEQ multiplex PCR. The sample has 150,000 to 200,000 clones; over 55% are singletons. It was via CD45RO/CCR7/CD25/CD127/CD95/CD27 that CD4+ naive, central memory, regulatory and stem cell-like memory cells were sorted. Specimen: naive CD4+ T cells from blood. The TCR sequence derives from a man aged 25-45 years with type 1 diabetes.

Here the CDR3 reads CASNTGQGLNTEAFF. For the CDR3, the DNA is TGTGCCAGCAACACGGGACAGGGGCTAAACACTGAAGCTTTCTTT. The rearrangement joins TRBV25-1 to TRBJ1-1, with 10 bases lining up with TRBD1. Losses at the gene ends were 7 bases for V and 2 bases for J; bases not matched to a gene: 7. CDR3 size: 15 residues. Germline V gene data show CDR1 as MGHDK and CDR2 as SYGVNS.